Following are 21 T cell receptor beta chains from one sample sequenced in a study of blood T cell repertoires in COVID-19 (TCRdb year 2020). The library was built by means of the immunoSEQ multiplex PCR assay. Sourced from immuneACCESS, this table was stored by TCRdb with only in-frame sequences that have V and J called. A share of the clones is absent; for the studies checked, an unresolved V gene accounts for under half, and the remainder has no known explanation. The sample table lists 200,000 or so clones, 85% to 90% of them with a count of one. In total, the top ten clones hold about 6% of the sample. The specimen sequenced was peripheral blood. The receptors derive from an elderly man with acute or convalescent COVID-19.

The rearrangement joins TRBV28 to TRBJ1-2, with a possible D match to TRBD1 (6 bases). Germline V gene data show CDR1 as MDHEN and CDR2 as SYDVKM. The CDR3 extends over 14 amino acids. With 6 bases removed from V and 4 bases from J, the gap between germline ends came to 15 bases. The DNA of the CDR3 is TGTGCCAGCAGCTCCACAGGGATTCGCTATGGCTACACCTTC. This gives the protein CASSSTGIRYGYTF.

This clone occurred a few times. The CDR3 loop reads CASSLRGGEAFF. CDR3 DNA sequence: TGTGCCAGCAGCTTAAGAGGGGGAGAAGCTTTCTTT. The chain combines TRBV7-8 with TRBJ1-1; possible D gene TRBD1, 6 bases. Trimming removed 2 bases from V and 8 bases from J, with 9 bases in between. The CDR3 is made up of 12 amino acids. Germline CDR1 is SGHVS and CDR2 is FQNEAQ. The whole variable domain, remainder taken from reference TRBV7-8 and TRBJ1-1, is GAGVSQSPRYKVAKRGQDVALRCDPISGHVSLFWYQQALGQGPEFLTYFQNEAQLDKSGLPSDRFFAERPEGSVSTLKIQRTQQEDSAVYLCASSLRGGEAFFGQGTRLTVV.

V usage is TRBV30 and J usage is TRBJ1-2, with 10 bases lining up with TRBD1. This CDR3 is built from 15 residues. With 0 bases clipped from V and 6 bases from J, the junction kept 7 bases outside the gene matches. Germline CDR1 is GTSNPN and CDR2 is SVGIG (reference sequence). The CDR3 DNA follows: TGTGCCTGGAGTGTACTCAGGACAGGGGGTCATGGCTACACCTTC. As protein: CAWSVLRTGGHGYTF.

The chain joins TRBV4-2 to TRBJ2-1; maybe TRBD2 (6 bases). Trimming removed 0 bases at V and 4 bases at J, with 7 bases between. CDR3 length: 14 amino acids. Looked up from germline, CDR1 is LGHNA and CDR2 is YNFKEQ. The CDR3 loop reads CASSQDAGYNEQFF. CDR3 nucleotide sequence: TGTGCCAGCAGCCAAGATGCGGGATACAATGAGCAGTTCTTC.

This chain links TRBV5-1 with TRBJ2-5; maybe TRBD2 (7 bases). V lost 1 base and J 1 base, leaving 14 bases between the germline ends. The CDR3 contains 16 residues. Per germline, CDR1 SGHRS and CDR2 YFSETQ. The CDR3 here is CASSLMGGGTQETQYF. The CDR3 DNA is TGCGCCAGCAGCTTGATGGGAGGGGGTACCCAAGAGACCCAGTACTTC.

The chain joins TRBV28 to TRBJ2-7; D gene uncertain. Trimming took off 6 bases at V and 5 bases at J, with 8 bases between the two ends. This CDR3 has 11 amino acids. Germline lookup yields CDR1 MDHEN and CDR2 SYDVKM. CDR3: CASSPLNEQYF. The CDR3 DNA reads as TGTGCCAGCAGCCCACTCAACGAGCAGTACTTC.

CDR3 in DNA: TGTGCCAGCAGCTTAGAGGGCGCGGACACTGAAGCTTTCTTT. This gives the protein CASSLEGADTEAFF. The chain links TRBV5-4 to TRBJ1-1; D gene ambiguous. The germline V gene has CDR1 SGHNT and CDR2 YYREEE (reference sequence). The V end lost 2 bases, the J end lost 3 bases, and 11 bases lay between the germline ends. The CDR3 is 14 amino acids.

The chain employs TRBV30 and TRBJ2-1; 11 nucleotides align to TRBD2. The J segment lost 6 bases and the V segment lost 3 bases, leaving 7 bases of the junction unmatched. This CDR3 contains 15 residues. Per the germline V gene, CDR1 is GTSNPN and CDR2 is SVGIG (reference sequence). CDR3 sequence: CAWRVAGGPGNEQFF. The CDR3 DNA follows: TGTGCCTGGAGGGTAGCGGGAGGGCCGGGCAATGAGCAGTTCTTC.

This chain joins TRBV11-2 and TRBJ2-1; weak D call: TRBD2 (5 bases). Trimming shortened V by 5 bases and J by 7 bases, and 15 bases separated the two germline ends. The germline CDR1 and CDR2 sequences are SGHAT and FQNNGV. CDR3 length equals 14 residues. In nucleotides, the CDR3 is TGTGCCAGCAGCCCCTCGCTAGCAAGGAATGAGCAGTTCTTC. Protein: CASSPSLARNEQFF.

Only a few counts were recorded for this clone. V usage is TRBV9 and J usage is TRBJ1-1; the match to TRBD1 covers 8 bases. CDR1 is SGDLS and CDR2 is YYNGEE in the germline V gene. The CDR3 totals 16 residues. The V gene end was trimmed by 0 bases and the J gene end by 4 bases; junction bases not matched to a gene: 8. This CDR3 reads CASSVAPGGLGTEAFF. CDR3 DNA sequence: TGTGCCAGCAGCGTAGCCCCAGGGGGCTTGGGCACTGAAGCTTTCTTT.

The chain carries TRBV28 and TRBJ2-2; the D is unclear. The germline V gene has CDR1 MDHEN and CDR2 SYDVKM. This CDR3 contains 12 residues. Trimming left V 6 bases short and J 2 bases short, with 4 bases between. Written as DNA, the CDR3 is TGTGCCAGCAGCGTAAACACCGGGGAGCTGTTTTTT. Its translation is CASSVNTGELFF.

The V gene is TRBV11-2, the J gene TRBJ2-7; 7 bases line up with TRBD2. CDR3 length: 13 residues. J gave up 6 bases and V 5 bases, and 7 bases lay outside the gene matches. Germline lookup yields CDR1 SGHAT and CDR2 FQNNGV. This CDR3 reads CASSPREGLEQYV. CDR3 nucleotides: TGTGCCAGCAGCCCCAGGGAGGGCCTCGAGCAGTACGTC.

The chain recombines TRBV19 with TRBJ2-1; 11 bases agree with TRBD2. V shed 0 bases, J shed 7 bases, and the junction held 11 bases outside the gene matches. Germline loops: CDR1 LNHDA, CDR2 SQIVND (reference sequence). CDR3 length: 18 residues. CDR3 region: CASSIDPRLAGFQNEQFF. The CDR3 DNA sequence: TGTGCCAGTAGTATAGATCCCAGACTAGCGGGATTTCAGAATGAGCAGTTCTTC.

The chain has TRBV28 and TRBJ1-5, with TRBD1 identical over 7 bases. Germline V CDR1 and CDR2: MDHEN, SYDVKM. This CDR3 spans 15 amino acids. V shed 5 bases, J shed 11 bases, and the junction held 15 bases outside the gene matches. CDR3 nucleotides: TGTGCCAGCAGTCCTAATGACAGGGCGCCTTCGGCCCAGCATTTT. It encodes CASSPNDRAPSAQHF.

The rearrangement uses TRBV2 and TRBJ2-5; D perhaps matches TRBD1 (5 bases). V was pared by 7 bases and J by 3 bases, with 18 bases between. CDR1 and CDR2 from the germline V gene are SNHLY and FYNNEI. There are 15 residues in the CDR3. The DNA for the CDR3 is TGTGCCAGCATTTCCAGGACAAAATCGGAAGAGACCCAGTACTTC. Translated, it gives CASISRTKSEETQYF.

The gene calls are TRBV6-5 and TRBJ2-5; no definite D call. The CDR3 extends over 15 amino acids. Per the germline V gene, CDR1 is MNHEY and CDR2 is SVGAGI. V was shortened by 0 bases and J by 2 bases, with 10 bases between the two germline ends. This CDR3 reads CASSYSQLPQETQYF. The CDR3 nucleotides are TGTGCCAGCAGTTACTCCCAACTTCCACAAGAGACCCAGTACTTC.

This chain links TRBV18 with TRBJ1-3, with a tentative D call TRBD1 (5 bases). Germline assignment: CDR1 KGHSH and CDR2 LQKENI. The germline V and J ends were trimmed by 1 base and 0 bases, with 10 bases remaining between them. CDR3 length: 16 amino acids. In DNA, the CDR3 is TGTGCCAGCTCACCACTACAGGCTAGCTCTGGAAACACCATATATTTT. Translation: CASSPLQASSGNTIYF. The variable domain in full, with the rest retrieved from reference TRBV18 and TRBJ1-3, is NAGVMQNPRHLVRRRGQEARLRCSPMKGHSHVYWYRQLPEEGLKFMVYLQKENIIDESGMPKERFSAEFPKEGPSILRIQQVVRGDSAAYFCASSPLQASSGNTIYFGEGSWLTVV.

The chain combines TRBV11-2 with TRBJ2-2; D perhaps matches TRBD2 (6 bases). Germline lookup yields CDR1 SGHAT and CDR2 FQNNGV. Deletions cut 3 bases from V and 5 bases from J, with 10 bases between. The CDR3 is made up of 14 amino acids. The CDR3 reads CASSFILATGELFF. The DNA for the CDR3 is TGTGCCAGCAGCTTCATCCTAGCGACCGGGGAGCTGTTTTTT.

This clone was counted between two and nine times. V gene TRBV4-1 combines with J gene TRBJ1-5; the D gene is possibly TRBD1 (5 bases). Trimming took off 0 bases at V and 6 bases at J, with 15 bases between the two ends. The CDR3 extends over 16 amino acids. Germline lookup yields CDR1 MGHRA and CDR2 YSYEKL. In nucleotides, the CDR3 is TGCGCCAGCAGCCAAGATTACTCAGGGTTTGGTCAGCCCCAGCATTTT. The encoded protein is CASSQDYSGFGQPQHF.

Points on this clone: A junction boundary mismatches the germline segment, possibly from a read error. The genes are TRBV5-1 and TRBJ2-3, with 7 nucleotides matching TRBD2. Per the germline V gene, CDR1 is SGHRS and CDR2 is YFSETQ. The CDR3 sequence is 16 residues long. The CDR3 here is CASGLQGNTGGDTQYF. CDR3 DNA: TGCGCCAGCGGCTTGCAGGGAAATACGGGGGGAGATACGCAGTATTTT.

The rearrangement uses TRBV4-1 and TRBJ1-4; the D gene is possibly TRBD1 (6 bases). V gave up 1 base and J gave up 8 bases, with 14 bases separating them. Germline V gene lookup returns CDR1 MGHRA and CDR2 YSYEKL. CDR3 length: 15 residues. DNA for the CDR3: TGCGCCAGCAGCCAAGGGACCCGGGGGGGCGAAAAACTGTTTTTT. Its translation is CASSQGTRGGEKLFF.